This passage covers 8 T cell receptor beta chains from one sample sequenced in a study of CD8 T cells in ankylosing spondylitis. One entry per CDR3 protein, called by TCRdb with MiXCR from the 5' RACE reads. This table has about 540,000 distinct CDR3 sequences, roughly 12% appearing once. Their antigens remain unidentified. Overall study results and limits: Made up of eight highly homologous variants, a TCR beta motif appeared characteristic of ankylosing spondylitis blood.

Sequenced: blood, either unsorted or a sorted T cell fraction (not recorded which). These receptors came from a male donor with ankylosing spondylitis.

In its sample, this clonotype was seen a few times. The rearrangement joins TRBV9 to TRBJ1-2; 8 bases fit TRBD1. The CDR3 contains 14 residues. With V trimmed by 2 bases and J by 7 bases, 7 bases remained unmatched. Germline values: CDR1 SGDLS, CDR2 YYNGEE. As DNA, the CDR3 is TGTGCCAGCAGCGTCGGACAGGGAGTAATTGGCTACACCTTC. Its translation: CASSVGQGVIGYTF.

This clonotype was observed a few times. The gene calls are TRBV7-9 and TRBJ2-2; 8 bases are a match to TRBD2. Germline loops: CDR1 SEHNR, CDR2 FQNEAQ (reference sequence). The V gene end was trimmed by 2 bases and the J gene end by 4 bases; junction bases not matched to a gene: 9. The CDR3 is made up of 17 amino acids. The CDR3 nucleotides read TGTGCCAGCAGCTTATCACCGGGAGGGCAATCCACCGGGGAGCTGTTTTTT. As protein: CASSLSPGGQSTGELFF.

The chain couples TRBV5-1 to TRBJ2-1, with 13 positions matching TRBD2. The J segment lost 7 bases and the V segment lost 0 bases, leaving 4 bases of the junction unmatched. From germline, CDR1 is SGHRS and CDR2 YFSETQ. The CDR3 runs 16 residues. CDR3 DNA: TGCGCCAGCAGCTTGGGGACTAGCGGGAGACGTAATGAGCAGTTCTTC. Its translation is CASSLGTSGRRNEQFF.

The rearrangement links TRBV2 to TRBJ1-1, with D maybe TRBD1 (6 bases). The CDR3 is 13 amino acids. The ends were cut back, 6 bases at V and 5 bases at J, with 13 bases in the middle. Germline V lookup: CDR1 SNHLY, CDR2 FYNNEI. In DNA form, the CDR3 reads TGTGCCAGCAGGGCCCAGGGGTGGACTGAAGCTTTCTTT. It specifies CASRAQGWTEAFF.

This clonotype was seen ten or more times. The chain combines TRBV4-1 with TRBJ2-7; TRBD1 is a possible D gene (6 bases). This CDR3 region has 14 residues. Germline lookup yields CDR1 MGHRA and CDR2 YSYEKL. Trimming stripped 5 bases from V and 0 bases from J, with 11 bases between. The CDR3 coding sequence is TGCGCCAGCAGCGCCTGGGACACCTCCTACGAGCAGTACTTC. The encoded protein is CASSAWDTSYEQYF.

This clonotype was recorded a few times. V and J are TRBV20-1 and TRBJ2-5; 11 nucleotides align to TRBD2. Per the germline V gene, CDR1 is DFQATT and CDR2 is SNEGSKA (reference sequence). This CDR3 comprises 14 residues. Losses at the gene ends were 1 base for V and 5 bases for J; bases not matched to a gene: 3. The CDR3 nucleotides are TGCAGTGCTAGAGTAGCGGGAGGGAGGGAGACCCAGTACTTC. Translating it yields CSARVAGGRETQYF.

This clonotype was picked up a small number of times. The rearrangement uses TRBV5-1 and TRBJ2-2; a possible D gene is TRBD2 (5 bases). The CDR3 is made up of 17 amino acids. Trimming took 4 bases from V and 0 from J, leaving 16 bases between them. CDR1 is SGHRS and CDR2 is YFSETQ in the germline V gene. Here the CDR3 reads CASSPPRGRSNTGELFF. The CDR3 coding sequence is TGCGCCAGCAGCCCCCCGAGAGGGCGCTCGAACACCGGGGAGCTGTTTTTT. Filled out from reference TRBV5-1 and TRBJ2-2, the complete variable domain reads KAGVTQTPRYLIKTRGQQVTLSCSPISGHRSVSWYQQTPGQGLQFLFEYFSETQRNKGNFPGRFSGRQFSNSRSEMNVSTLELGDSALYLCASSPPRGRSNTGELFFGEGSRLTVL.

The V gene is TRBV24-1, the J gene TRBJ1-5; D may be TRBD1 (6 bases). The CDR3 loop spans 15 amino acids. The V end was cut by 8 bases, the J end by 3 bases, with 16 bases between. Germline CDR1 and CDR2: KGHDR and SFDVKD. CDR3 in amino acids: CATMDSLRPNQPQHF. The CDR3 DNA follows: TGTGCCACCATGGACAGCCTTCGGCCCAATCAGCCCCAGCATTTT.